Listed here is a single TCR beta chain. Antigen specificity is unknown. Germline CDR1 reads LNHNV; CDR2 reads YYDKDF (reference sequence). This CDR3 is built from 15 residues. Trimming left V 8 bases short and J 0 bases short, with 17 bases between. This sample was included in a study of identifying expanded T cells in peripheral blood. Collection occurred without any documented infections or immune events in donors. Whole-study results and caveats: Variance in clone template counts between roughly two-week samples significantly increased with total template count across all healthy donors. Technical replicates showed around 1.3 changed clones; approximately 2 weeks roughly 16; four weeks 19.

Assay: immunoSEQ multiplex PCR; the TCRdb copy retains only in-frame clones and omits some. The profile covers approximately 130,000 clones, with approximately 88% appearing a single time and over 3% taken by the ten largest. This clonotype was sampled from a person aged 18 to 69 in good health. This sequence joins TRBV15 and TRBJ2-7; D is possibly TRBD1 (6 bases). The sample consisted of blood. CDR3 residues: CATGTRDMSSYEQYF. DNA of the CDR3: TGTGCCACCGGAACCCGGGACATGAGCTCCTACGAGCAGTACTTC.